This T cell receptor beta chain was captured by sequencing in a study of Graves' ophthalmopathy and Graves' hyperthyroidism. V shed 4 bases and J shed 2 bases, with 12 bases lying between them. Germline CDR1 reads SGDLS; CDR2 reads YYNGEE. The length of the CDR3 is 14 residues. Researchers turned away patients with other autoimmune diseases, uncontrolled infections, pregnancy or lactation. Using RNA transcripts, the TCR beta CDR3 regions were amplified. First-round RT-PCR with HTBI primers preceded a second-round multiplex PCR. TCRdb re-analysed the multiplex PCR reads in MiXCR, keeping a single row per CDR3 protein. Of about half a million distinct CDR3 sequences listed, approximately 14% are singletons.

What was sequenced was blood. The V gene is TRBV9, the J gene TRBJ1-1; D gene unclear. The TCR comes from a woman aged 25 to 45 with Graves' ophthalmopathy. The chain's CDR3 is CASSPRRENTEAFF. CDR3 coding DNA: TGTGCCAGCAGCCCACGGCGGGAAAACACTGAAGCTTTCTTT.